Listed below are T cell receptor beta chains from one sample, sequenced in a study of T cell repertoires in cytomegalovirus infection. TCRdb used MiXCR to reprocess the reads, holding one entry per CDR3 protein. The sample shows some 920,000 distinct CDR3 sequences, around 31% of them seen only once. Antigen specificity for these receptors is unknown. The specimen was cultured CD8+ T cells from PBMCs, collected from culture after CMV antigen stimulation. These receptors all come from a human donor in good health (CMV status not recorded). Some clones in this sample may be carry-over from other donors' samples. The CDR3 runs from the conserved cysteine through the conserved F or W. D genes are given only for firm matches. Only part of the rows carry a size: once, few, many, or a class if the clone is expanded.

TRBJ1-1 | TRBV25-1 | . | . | TGTGCCAGCAGTGGGGGGGCGTGGTACACTGAAGCTTTCTTT | CASSGGAWYTEAFF
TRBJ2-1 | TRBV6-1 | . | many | TGTGCCAGCAGTGTACGCGGGCGGGGGCCTGAGGATGAGCAGTTCTTC | CASSVRGRGPEDEQFF
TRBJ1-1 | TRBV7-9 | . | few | TGTGCCAGCAGCCAGGGCGGGGCCAGAGGGGCTTTCTTT | CASSQGGARGAFF
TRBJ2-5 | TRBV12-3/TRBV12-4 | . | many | TGTGCCAGCAGTTTGGTACAGGCGTTGGAGACCCAGTACTTC | CASSLVQALETQYF
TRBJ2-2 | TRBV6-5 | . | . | TGTGCCAGCAGTTACGAACCGAGAGCGAACACCGGGGAGCTGTTTTTT | CASSYEPRANTGELFF
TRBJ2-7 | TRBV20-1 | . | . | TGCAGTGCTCCACGCCGCGGGGATTCCTACGAGCAGTACTTC | CSAPRRGDSYEQYF
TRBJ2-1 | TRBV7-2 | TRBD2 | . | TGTGCCAGCAGCACTATACTAGCGGGGCCCTACAGTGAGCAGTTCTTC | CASSTILAGPYSEQFF
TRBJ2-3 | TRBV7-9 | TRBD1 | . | TGTGCCAGCAGCTCCCCGGGACAGGGGAAGACGCAGTATTTT | CASSSPGQGKTQYF
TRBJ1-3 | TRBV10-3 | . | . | TGTGCCATCGTTAGGCCAAAACCCGGGTCCTCTGGAAACACCATATATTTT | CAIVRPKPGSSGNTIYF
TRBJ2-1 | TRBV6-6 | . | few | TGTGCCAGCACCTACGGGGGTGAGCAGTTCTTC | CASTYGGEQFF
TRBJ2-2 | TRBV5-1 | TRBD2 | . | TGCGCCAGCAGCTTGCCCCTCGGGCTAGCGGGGGCCTTTGGTACCGGGGAGCTGTTTTTT | CASSLPLGLAGAFGTGELFF
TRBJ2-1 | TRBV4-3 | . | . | TGCGCCAGCAGCCACGCCCGGGGTAGGCAGTTCTTC | CASSHARGRQFF
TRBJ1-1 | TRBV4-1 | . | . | TGCGCCAGCAGCCAGAAGGGGGGGAACACTGAAGCTTTCTTT | CASSQKGGNTEAFF
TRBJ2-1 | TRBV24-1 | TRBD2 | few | TGTGCCACCAGTGATTTGACTAGCGACTACAATGAGCAGTTCTTC | CATSDLTSDYNEQFF
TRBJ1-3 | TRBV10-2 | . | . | TGCGCCAGCAGTGAAGCGGTTCCTGGAAACACCATATATTTT | CASSEAVPGNTIYF
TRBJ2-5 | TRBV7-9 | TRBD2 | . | TGTGCCAGCAGCTTGCAGACTAGCGGGGGCCAAGAGACCCAGTACTTC | CASSLQTSGGQETQYF
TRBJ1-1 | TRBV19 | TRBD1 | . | TGTGCCAGTAGGGACCGGGACAGGGGTGTGGTGGCTGAAGCTTTCTTT | CASRDRDRGVVAEAFF
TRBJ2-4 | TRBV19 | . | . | TGTGCCAGTAGTATCTCGGGGTTAGCCAAAAACATTCAGTACTTC | CASSISGLAKNIQYF
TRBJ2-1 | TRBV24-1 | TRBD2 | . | TGTGCCACCAGTTTTAGCGGGGGGGAAGAGCAGTTCTTC | CATSFSGGEEQFF
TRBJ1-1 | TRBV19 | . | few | TGTGCCAGTAGTCCTCGGCAGAGGTCTGGGCCTAGCAGCATGAACACTGAAGCTTTCTTT | CASSPRQRSGPSSMNTEAFF
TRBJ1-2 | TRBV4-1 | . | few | TGCGCCAGCAGCCAAGGCGGCGAGGGCTATGGCTACACCTTC | CASSQGGEGYGYTF
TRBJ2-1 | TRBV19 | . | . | TGTGCCAGTAGTATGAACGACAGATACAATGAGCAGTTCTTC | CASSMNDRYNEQFF
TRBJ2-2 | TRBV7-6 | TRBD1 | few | TGTGCCAGCAGTTCCCCTCGGACAGGGGTGGACACCGGGGAGCTGTTTTTT | CASSSPRTGVDTGELFF
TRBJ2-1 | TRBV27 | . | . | TGTGCCGTAACTGGCACCCTCCCCTACAATGAGCAGTTCTTC | CAVTGTLPYNEQFF
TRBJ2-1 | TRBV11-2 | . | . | TGTGCCAGCAGCTCTTCCCTGTCCGGGGTTAACAATGAGCAGTTCTTC | CASSSSLSGVNNEQFF
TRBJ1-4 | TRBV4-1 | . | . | TGCGCCAGCGGATCGAGGGGGGGGAATGAAAAACTGTTTTTT | CASGSRGGNEKLFF
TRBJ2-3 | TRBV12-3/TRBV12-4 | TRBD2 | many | TGTGCCAGCAGTTTTGCGCTAGCGGGGAACACAGATACGCAGTATTTT | CASSFALAGNTDTQYF
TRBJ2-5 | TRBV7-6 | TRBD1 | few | TGTGCCAGCAGCTTAGAGGACAGGCCCCCTGCAGAGACCCAGTACTTC | CASSLEDRPPAETQYF
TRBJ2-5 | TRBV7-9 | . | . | TGTGCCAGCAGCCATACATCGTACCAAGAGACCCAGTACTTC | CASSHTSYQETQYF
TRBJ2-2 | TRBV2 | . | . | TGTGCCAGCATAGGGGGAACGCGCCGGGGGCTGTTTTTT | CASIGGTRRGLFF
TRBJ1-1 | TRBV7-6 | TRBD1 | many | TGTGCCGGGCGATGGGACAGATTATCCCTGATTGAAGCTTTCTTT | CAGRWDRLSLIEAFF
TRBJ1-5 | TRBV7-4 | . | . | TGTGCCAGCAGCTTACCGGGGTTTCAGCCCCAGCATTTT | CASSLPGFQPQHF
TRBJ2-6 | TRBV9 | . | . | TGTGCCAGCAGCGTAGGCCTGACTGGGGCCAACGTCCTGACTTTC | CASSVGLTGANVLTF
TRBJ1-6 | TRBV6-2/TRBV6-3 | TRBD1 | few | TGTGCCAGCAGTAAGGACAGGGGGAGTTCACCCCTCCACTTT | CASSKDRGSSPLHF
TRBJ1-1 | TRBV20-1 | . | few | TGCAGTGCCCTGGGAGGAGGAAACACTGAAGCTTTCTTT | CSALGGGNTEAFF
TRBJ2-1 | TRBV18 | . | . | TGTGCCAGCTCACCCGAGGACAGATACTACAATGAGCAGTTCTTC | CASSPEDRYYNEQFF